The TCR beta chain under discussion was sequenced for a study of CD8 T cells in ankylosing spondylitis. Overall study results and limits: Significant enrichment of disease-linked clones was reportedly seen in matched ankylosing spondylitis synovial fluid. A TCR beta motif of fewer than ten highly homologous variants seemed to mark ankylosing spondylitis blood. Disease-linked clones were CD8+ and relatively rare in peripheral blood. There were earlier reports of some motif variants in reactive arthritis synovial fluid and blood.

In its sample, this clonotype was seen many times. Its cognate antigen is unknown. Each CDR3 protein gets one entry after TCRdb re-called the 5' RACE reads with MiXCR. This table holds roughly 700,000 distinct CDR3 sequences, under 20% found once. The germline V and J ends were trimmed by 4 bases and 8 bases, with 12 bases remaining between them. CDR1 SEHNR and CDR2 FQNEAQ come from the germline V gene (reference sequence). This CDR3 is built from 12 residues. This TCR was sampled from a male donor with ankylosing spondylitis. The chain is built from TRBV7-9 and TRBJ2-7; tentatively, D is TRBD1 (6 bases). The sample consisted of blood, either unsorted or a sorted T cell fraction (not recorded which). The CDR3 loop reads CASSSDGTQQYF. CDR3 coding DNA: TGTGCCAGCAGCTCAGATGGGACACAGCAGTACTTC.